Listed here are 11 T cell receptor beta chains from one sample, sequenced in a study of T cells in Graves' hyperthyroidism and ophthalmopathy. Regions amplified from RNA transcripts were the TCR beta CDR3 regions. RT-PCR in the first round (using the HTBI primer set) targeted the TCR CDR3. TCRdb recomputed calls from the multiplex PCR reads with MiXCR, one row per CDR3 protein. The table includes 750,000 to 950,000 distinct CDR3 sequences, approximately 40% detected once. The sequenced sample consisted of blood. The receptors originated from a man aged 18 to 30 with Graves' hyperthyroidism.

A few counts support this clonotype. DNA for the CDR3: TGCAGTGCTAGAGATCTCGAAGGAGCCTACGAGCAGTACTTC. It yields the protein CSARDLEGAYEQYF. This chain joins TRBV20-1 and TRBJ2-7, with unresolved D. Germline-derived CDR1 and CDR2 are DFQATT and SNEGSKA (reference sequence). The length of the CDR3 is 14 residues. Trimming took 0 bases from V and 2 from J, leaving 11 bases between them.

J is TRBJ1-3 and V is TRBV29-1, with D uncertain. In germline, CDR1 is SQVTM, CDR2 ANQGSEA. V was cut by 7 bases and J by 4 bases, with 17 bases left in between. This CDR3 is 14 amino acids long. The CDR3 spells CSATPPGSGNTIYF. The CDR3 nucleotides are TGCAGCGCCACACCGCCGGGGTCCGGAAACACCATATATTTT.

This clonotype came up many times. The chain joins TRBV12-3 or TRBV12-4 to TRBJ1-2; no firm D call. The CDR3 totals 12 residues. Trimming pared 5 bases from V and 8 bases from J, leaving 12 bases between. The CDR3 nucleotides are TGTGCCAGCAGTCCGGCGGGAGAGGGCTACACCTTC. It encodes CASSPAGEGYTF.

The V gene is TRBV11-2, the J gene TRBJ2-5; 8 bases line up with TRBD2. CDR3 length equals 15 residues. V gave up 1 base and J gave up 5 bases; unmatched junction bases: 6. Germline CDR1 SGHAT, CDR2 FQNNGV. CDR3 residues: CASSLVTGGGETQYF. The CDR3 DNA reads as TGTGCCAGCAGCTTAGTGACGGGAGGGGGGGAGACCCAGTACTTC.

The J gene is TRBJ1-4, the V gene TRBV7-2; D remains ambiguous. Germline V gene data show CDR1 as SGHTA and CDR2 as FQGNSA. Trimming removed 1 base from V and 7 bases from J, with 13 bases in between. The CDR3 contains 15 residues. The CDR3 nucleotides are TGTGCCAGCAGCTTAGTGGAGGAGGCCTTTGAAAAACTGTTTTTT. Translated, it gives CASSLVEEAFEKLFF.

The chain recombines TRBV11-2 with TRBJ1-1; D uncertain. V dropped 0 bases and J dropped 1 base, with 6 bases sitting between them. Germline V gene data show CDR1 as SGHAT and CDR2 as FQNNGV. This CDR3 spans 14 amino acids. CDR3 DNA sequence: TGTGCCAGCAGCTTAGAAGTGAAGAACACTGAAGCTTTCTTT. It codes for CASSLEVKNTEAFF.

The genes are TRBV5-6 and TRBJ2-5; D is possibly TRBD1 (6 bases). Germline V lookup: CDR1 SGHDT, CDR2 YYEEEE. Trimming removed 7 bases at V and 9 bases at J, with 25 bases between. The CDR3 runs 15 residues. DNA for the CDR3: TGTGCCAGCGCCCCCTGGGGCAGGGGAAATCAGCCCCAGTACTTC. Translation gives CASAPWGRGNQPQYF. Based on the CDR3 plus reference TRBV5-6 and TRBJ2-5, the full variable domain is DAGVTQSPTHLIKTRGQQVTLRCSPKSGHDTVSWYQQALGQGPQFIFQYYEEEERQRGNFPDRFSGHQFPNYSSELNVNALLLGDSALYLCASAPWGRGNQPQYFGPGTRLLVL.

This clonotype was detected many times. This sequence joins TRBV20-1 and TRBJ1-1; D possibly corresponds to TRBD1 (5 bases). The germline V gene has CDR1 DFQATT and CDR2 SNEGSKA (reference sequence). Between the trimmed V and J ends, which lost 1 base and 5 bases, there was a span of 14 bases. This CDR3 has 14 residues. Here the CDR3 reads CSARGSPGRTEAFF. Here the CDR3 DNA reads TGCAGTGCTAGAGGTTCGCCAGGGAGGACTGAAGCTTTCTTT.

At least ten counts were recorded for this clonotype. The V and J genes are TRBV5-1 and TRBJ1-1, with TRBD1 matching 10 bases. V shed 0 bases and J 7 bases; nucleotides not matched to a gene: 3. Germline CDR1 and CDR2: SGHRS and YFSETQ. The CDR3 has 14 residues. CDR3 DNA: TGCGCCAGCAGCTTGGGACAGGGGGCTGTTGAAGCTTTCTTT. This translates into CASSLGQGAVEAFF.

This clonotype has at least ten counts. J is TRBJ1-2 and V is TRBV7-9; 10 nucleotides line up with TRBD1. This CDR3 spans 16 amino acids. CDR1 is SEHNR and CDR2 is FQNEAQ in the germline V gene (reference sequence). J was trimmed by 2 bases and V by 4 bases; bases with no gene match: 7. CDR3 amino acids: CASSSTRQGANYGYTF. Here the CDR3 DNA reads TGTGCCAGCAGCTCGACTAGACAGGGGGCGAACTATGGCTACACCTTC.

The V gene is TRBV7-9, the J gene TRBJ2-7; tentative D call: TRBD1 (6 bases). This CDR3 region has 16 residues. Germline values: CDR1 SEHNR, CDR2 FQNEAQ (reference sequence). V lost 5 bases and J lost 2, with 19 bases in between. Here the CDR3 DNA reads TGTGCCAGCAGCCAAGGGGTGGGACACCTCGCCTACGAGCAGTACTTC. This gives the protein CASSQGVGHLAYEQYF.